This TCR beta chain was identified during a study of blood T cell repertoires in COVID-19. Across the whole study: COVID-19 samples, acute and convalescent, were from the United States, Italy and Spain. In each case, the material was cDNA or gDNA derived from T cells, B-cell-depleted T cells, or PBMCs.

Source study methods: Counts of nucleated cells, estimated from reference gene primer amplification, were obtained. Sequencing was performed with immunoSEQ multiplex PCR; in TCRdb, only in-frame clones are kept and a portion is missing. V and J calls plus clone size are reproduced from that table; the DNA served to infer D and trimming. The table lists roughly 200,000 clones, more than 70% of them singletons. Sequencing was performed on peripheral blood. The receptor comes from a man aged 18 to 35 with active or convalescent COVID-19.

The CDR3 region is CAISTGGFYNSPLHF. CDR3 sequence (DNA): TGTGCCATCAGCACAGGGGGCTTCTATAATTCACCCCTCCACTTT. The rearrangement joins TRBV10-3 to TRBJ1-6, with 9 positions matching TRBD1. The CDR3 spans 15 residues. The J segment lost 3 bases and the V segment lost 6 bases, leaving 3 bases of the junction unmatched. Germline-derived CDR1 and CDR2 are ENHRY and SYGVKD.